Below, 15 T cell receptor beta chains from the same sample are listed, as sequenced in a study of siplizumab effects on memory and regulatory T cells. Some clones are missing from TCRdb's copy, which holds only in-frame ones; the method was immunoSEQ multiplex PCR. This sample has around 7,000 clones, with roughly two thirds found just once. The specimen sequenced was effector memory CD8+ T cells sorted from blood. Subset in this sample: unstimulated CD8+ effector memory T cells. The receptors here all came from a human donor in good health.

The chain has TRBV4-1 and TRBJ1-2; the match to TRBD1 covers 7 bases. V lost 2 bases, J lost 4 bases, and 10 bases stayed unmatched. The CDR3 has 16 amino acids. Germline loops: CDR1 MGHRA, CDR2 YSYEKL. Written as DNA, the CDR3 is TGCGCCAGCAGCCAATTGGGAGACAGGGTAACCTATGGCTACACCTTC. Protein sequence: CASSQLGDRVTYGYTF.

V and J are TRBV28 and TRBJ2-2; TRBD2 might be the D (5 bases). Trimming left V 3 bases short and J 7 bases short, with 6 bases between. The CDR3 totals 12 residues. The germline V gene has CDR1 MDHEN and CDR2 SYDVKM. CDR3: CASSFGDGELFF. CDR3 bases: TGTGCCAGCAGTTTCGGGGACGGGGAGCTGTTTTTT.

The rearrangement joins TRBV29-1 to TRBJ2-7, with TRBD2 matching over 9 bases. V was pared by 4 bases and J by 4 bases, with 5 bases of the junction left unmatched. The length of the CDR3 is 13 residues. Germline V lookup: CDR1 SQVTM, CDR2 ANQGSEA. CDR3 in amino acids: CSVVPSGAYEQYF. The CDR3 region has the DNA TGCAGCGTTGTCCCTAGCGGGGCTTACGAGCAGTACTTC.

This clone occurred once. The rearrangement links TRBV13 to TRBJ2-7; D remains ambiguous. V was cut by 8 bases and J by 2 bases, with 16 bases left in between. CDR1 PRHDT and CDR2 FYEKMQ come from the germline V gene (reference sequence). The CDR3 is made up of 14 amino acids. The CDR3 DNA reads TGTGCCAGCTCCGCACTCGAGGATCCCTACGAGCAGTACTTC. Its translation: CASSALEDPYEQYF.

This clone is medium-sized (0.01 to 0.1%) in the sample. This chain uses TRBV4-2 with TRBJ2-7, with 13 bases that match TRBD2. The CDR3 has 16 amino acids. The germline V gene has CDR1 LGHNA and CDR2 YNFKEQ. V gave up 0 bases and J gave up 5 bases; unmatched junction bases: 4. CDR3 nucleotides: TGTGCCAGCAGCCAAGATTGGACTAGCGGGAGTGACGAGCAGTACTTC. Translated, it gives CASSQDWTSGSDEQYF.

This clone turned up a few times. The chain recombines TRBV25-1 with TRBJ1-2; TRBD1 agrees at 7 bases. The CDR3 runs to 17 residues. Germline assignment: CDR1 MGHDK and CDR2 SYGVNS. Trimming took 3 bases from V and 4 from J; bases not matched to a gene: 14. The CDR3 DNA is TGTGCCAGCAGTGACCGGGACAGTAACCCTATCTTCTATGGCTACACCTTC. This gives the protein CASSDRDSNPIFYGYTF.

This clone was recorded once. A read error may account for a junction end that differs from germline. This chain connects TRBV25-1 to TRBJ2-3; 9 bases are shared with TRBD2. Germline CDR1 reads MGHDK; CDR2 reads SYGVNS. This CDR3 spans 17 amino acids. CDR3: CARSEFGREGVTDTQYF. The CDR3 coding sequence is TGTGCCAGAAGTGAATTTGGGCGGGAGGGCGTAACAGATACGCAGTATTTT.

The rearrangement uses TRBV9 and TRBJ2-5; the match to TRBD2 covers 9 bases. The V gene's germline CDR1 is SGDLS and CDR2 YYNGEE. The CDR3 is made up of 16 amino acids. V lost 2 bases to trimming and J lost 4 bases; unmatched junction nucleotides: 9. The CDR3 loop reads CASSVGASGIAETQYF. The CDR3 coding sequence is TGTGCCAGCAGCGTCGGGGCTAGCGGGATTGCAGAGACCCAGTACTTC.

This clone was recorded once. The CDR3 is CASSLGRAKNEQYF. In DNA form, the CDR3 reads TGTGCCAGCAGTTTGGGTAGGGCTAAGAACGAGCAGTACTTC. This rearrangement joins TRBV27 to TRBJ2-7; D is undetermined. V lost 3 bases to trimming and J lost 5 bases, with 14 bases between them. CDR3 length: 14 residues. From germline, CDR1 is MNHEY and CDR2 SMNVEV (reference sequence).

Written as DNA, the CDR3 is TGTGCCAGCAGCGACATGGGACCGCTGAACACCGGGGAGCTGTTTTTT. Translating gives CASSDMGPLNTGELFF. The chain combines TRBV9 with TRBJ2-2; D tentatively reads TRBD1 or TRBD2 (5 bases each). This CDR3 has 16 residues. Per germline, CDR1 SGDLS and CDR2 YYNGEE. Trimming stripped 3 bases from V and 1 base from J, with 13 bases between.

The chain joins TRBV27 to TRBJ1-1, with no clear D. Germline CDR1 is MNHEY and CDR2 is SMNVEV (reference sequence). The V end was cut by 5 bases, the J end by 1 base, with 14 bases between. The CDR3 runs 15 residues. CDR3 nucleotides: TGTGCCAGCAGTCCACGAATCCAGACGAACACTGAAGCTTTCTTT. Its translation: CASSPRIQTNTEAFF.

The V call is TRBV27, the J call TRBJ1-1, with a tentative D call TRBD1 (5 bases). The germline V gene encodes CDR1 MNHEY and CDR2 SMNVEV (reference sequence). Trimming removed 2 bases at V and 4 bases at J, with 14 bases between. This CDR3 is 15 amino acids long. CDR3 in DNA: TGTGCCAGCAGTTTAAGTCCAGGGTTGGGCACTGAAGCTTTCTTT. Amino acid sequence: CASSLSPGLGTEAFF.

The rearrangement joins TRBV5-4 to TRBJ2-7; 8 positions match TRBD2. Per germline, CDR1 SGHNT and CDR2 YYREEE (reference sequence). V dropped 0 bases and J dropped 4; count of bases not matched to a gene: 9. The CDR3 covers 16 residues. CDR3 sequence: CASSLAYGLAAYEQYF. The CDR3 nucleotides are TGTGCCAGCAGCTTGGCCTATGGACTAGCAGCTTACGAGCAGTACTTC.

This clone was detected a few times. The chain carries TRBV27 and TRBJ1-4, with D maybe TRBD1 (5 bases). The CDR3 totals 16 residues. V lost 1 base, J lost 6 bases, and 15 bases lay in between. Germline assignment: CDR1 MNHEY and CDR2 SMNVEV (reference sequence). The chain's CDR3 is CASSLYRAGEDEKLFF. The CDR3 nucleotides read TGTGCCAGCAGTTTATATAGGGCGGGGGAGGATGAAAAACTGTTTTTT.

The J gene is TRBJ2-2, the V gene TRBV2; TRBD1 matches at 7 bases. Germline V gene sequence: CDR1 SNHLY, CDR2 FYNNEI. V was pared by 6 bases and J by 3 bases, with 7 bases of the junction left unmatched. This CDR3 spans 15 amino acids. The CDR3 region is CASSLRQGYTGELFF. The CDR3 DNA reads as TGTGCCAGCAGCCTCAGACAGGGATACACCGGGGAGCTGTTTTTT.